This section outlines one T cell receptor beta chain sequence together with its context. Antigen unknown. The CDR3 spans 17 residues. The V gene's germline CDR1 is MNHNY and CDR2 SVGAGI (reference sequence). In preparing the TRB cDNA libraries, 5' RACE with UMI labels was used. After re-calling the 5' RACE reads, TCRdb lists one entry per CDR3 protein, DNA absent. The specimen's table records 130,000 to 150,000 distinct CDR3 sequences. This entry is derived from a study of CXCR3-negative and CXCR3-positive naive CD8 T cells. Study findings and constraints: Similar TRBV-TRBJ gene usage was seen in naive CXCR3-negative and CXCR3-positive cells, but not in memory cells. TRB CDR3 hydrophobicity was greater in CXCR3-positive naive cells than in CXCR3-negative naive cells. Naive subsets were similarly diverse, while memory CD8+ repertoires were much less diverse.

Sequenced: naive CXCR3+ CD8+ T cells from blood. Subset noted: CD45RO-CCR7+CD27+CD95- naive CD8+ T cells expressing CXCR3 (TNR3+). The sequence derives from a human donor in good health. Some clones in this sample may be carry-over from other donors' samples. The gene calls are TRBV6-6 and TRBJ2-3; TCRdb outputs TRBD1, but without DNA this stays unchecked. CDR3 in amino acids: CASSPAPQGGAADTQYF.